This is a list of T cell receptor beta chains from one sample in a study of control samples from healthy donors and cancer patients. Using immunoSEQ multiplex PCR, the repertoire was profiled, and TCRdb retains in-frame clones only, with some absent. The sample yields under 150,000 clones, approximately 91% seen once. The specimen was blood. Receptors originate from a young man in good health. Each CDR3 is given with its conserved first and last residue. A D gene is named only where the DNA matches it firmly. Only part of the rows carry a size: once, few, many, or a class if the clone is expanded.

V gene: TRBV5-1; D gene: .; J gene: TRBJ1-2; clone size: .; CDR3 DNA: TGCGCCAGCAGCTTGGCCTCGTGGGAGGGATTTGACTATGGCTACACCTTC; CDR3 protein: CASSLASWEGFDYGYTF
V gene: TRBV11-3; D gene: .; J gene: TRBJ2-5; clone size: .; CDR3 DNA: TGTGCCAGCAGCTTAGCCGGCGGGTCAGAGACCCAGTACTTC; CDR3 protein: CASSLAGGSETQYF
V gene: TRBV7-9; D gene: TRBD2; J gene: TRBJ2-3; clone size: .; CDR3 DNA: TGTGCCAGCAGCTTATTAGCGGGGACCTCCACAGATACGCAGTATTTT; CDR3 protein: CASSLLAGTSTDTQYF
V gene: TRBV5-4; D gene: .; J gene: TRBJ1-2; clone size: .; CDR3 DNA: TGTGCCAGCGGCGTACCCCGGAGAGACGAGGGGGATGGCTACACCTTC; CDR3 protein: CASGVPRRDEGDGYTF
V gene: TRBV23-1; D gene: .; J gene: TRBJ2-2; clone size: .; CDR3 DNA: TGCGCCAACAGGGAAGACGGGGAGCTGTTTTTT; CDR3 protein: CANREDGELFF
V gene: TRBV30; D gene: TRBD1; J gene: TRBJ1-1; clone size: .; CDR3 DNA: TGTGCCTGGGGGACAGGACCAAACACTGAAGCTTTCTTT; CDR3 protein: CAWGTGPNTEAFF
V gene: TRBV6-5; D gene: TRBD2; J gene: TRBJ2-3; clone size: .; CDR3 DNA: TGTGCCAGCACTCGGACTAGCGCTGCAGATACGCAGTATTTT; CDR3 protein: CASTRTSAADTQYF
V gene: TRBV2; D gene: .; J gene: TRBJ1-4; clone size: once; CDR3 DNA: TGTGCCAGCAGGGTAGGGGGGAAGGCTAATGAAAAACTGTTTTTT; CDR3 protein: CASRVGGKANEKLFF
V gene: TRBV12-3/TRBV12-4; D gene: .; J gene: TRBJ1-1; clone size: .; CDR3 DNA: TGTGCCAGCAGTTTGCTCGGGGCTGAAGCTTTCTTT; CDR3 protein: CASSLLGAEAFF
V gene: TRBV7-9; D gene: .; J gene: TRBJ1-4; clone size: once; CDR3 DNA: TGTGCCAGCAGCTTAGTGGGGGAAGCGCCAGGAAAACTGTTTTTT; CDR3 protein: CASSLVGEAPGKLFF
V gene: TRBV5-1; D gene: .; J gene: TRBJ2-7; clone size: .; CDR3 DNA: TGCGCCAGCAGCTTAGGGACGGGTAGGGGGCAGTACTTC; CDR3 protein: CASSLGTGRGQYF
V gene: TRBV15; D gene: TRBD2; J gene: TRBJ2-1; clone size: .; CDR3 DNA: TGTGCCACCAGGCCCGGGACTAACAATGGTAATGAGCAGTTCTTC; CDR3 protein: CATRPGTNNGNEQFF
V gene: TRBV12-3/TRBV12-4; D gene: .; J gene: TRBJ1-1; clone size: .; CDR3 DNA: TGTGCCAGCAGTTTCACGGCAGGTGAAGCTTTCTTT; CDR3 protein: CASSFTAGEAFF
V gene: TRBV12-3/TRBV12-4; D gene: .; J gene: TRBJ1-5; clone size: .; CDR3 DNA: TGTGCCAGCAGTTGGACAAACAATCAGCCCCAGCATTTT; CDR3 protein: CASSWTNNQPQHF
V gene: TRBV18; D gene: .; J gene: TRBJ2-2; clone size: .; CDR3 DNA: TGTGCCAGCTCACCACCCGGTTCCGGCACCGGGGAGCTGTTTTTT; CDR3 protein: CASSPPGSGTGELFF
V gene: TRBV24-1; D gene: .; J gene: TRBJ2-2; clone size: .; CDR3 DNA: TGTGCCACCAGTGTAGGGCAGGGGATTGTCGGGGAGCTGTTTTTT; CDR3 protein: CATSVGQGIVGELFF
V gene: TRBV6-5; D gene: .; J gene: TRBJ2-1; clone size: .; CDR3 DNA: TGTGCCAGCAGAACTTCCTCCCCCTACAATGAGCAGTTCTTC; CDR3 protein: CASRTSSPYNEQFF
V gene: TRBV27; D gene: .; J gene: TRBJ2-2; clone size: .; CDR3 DNA: TGTGCCAGCAGCATCACAGCAGGCTCCGCCGGGGAGCTGTTTTTT; CDR3 protein: CASSITAGSAGELFF